Listed here are 5 T cell receptor beta chains from one sample, sequenced in a study of T-cell reconstitution after alpha-beta-depleted transplantation in children. This sample's TCRbeta library carried unique molecular identifier barcodes. One entry per CDR3 protein, called by TCRdb with MiXCR from the PCR reads. Altogether about 540,000 distinct CDR3 sequences are present, approximately 16% being singletons, with the ten largest covering roughly 3.3%. This specimen consisted of PBMCs from the stem cell graft donor, obtained from the stem cell graft. The receptors stem from a human donor who donated a stem cell graft to a child with acute lymphoblastic leukemia.

There are many counts of this clonotype. The genes are TRBV5-1 and TRBJ2-7, with TRBD2 matching 8 bases. CDR3 length equals 16 residues. Germline values: CDR1 SGHRS, CDR2 YFSETQ. With V trimmed by 2 bases and J by 3 bases, 10 bases remained unmatched. CDR3 coding DNA: TGCGCCAGCAGCTTTACGGGAGGGCATAAATTCTACGAGCAGTACTTC. Translation gives CASSFTGGHKFYEQYF.

This chain uses TRBV10-3 with TRBJ2-7; D is undetermined. V lost 5 bases and J lost 0, with 11 bases in between. Germline V lookup: CDR1 ENHRY, CDR2 SYGVKD. CDR3 length: 14 residues. This CDR3 reads CAISTGPTSYEQYF. CDR3 coding DNA: TGTGCCATCAGTACGGGCCCCACCTCCTACGAGCAGTACTTC.

The chain employs TRBV6-4 and TRBJ1-1; no firm D call. From germline, CDR1 is MRHNA and CDR2 SNTAGT. CDR3 size: 13 residues. V was trimmed by 3 bases and J by 3 bases, leaving 8 bases between them. The CDR3: CASSETRDTEAFF. The CDR3 bases are TGTGCCAGCAGTGAAACGCGGGACACTGAAGCTTTCTTT.

This clonotype was counted ten times or more. The genes are TRBV10-3 and TRBJ2-1, with D possibly being TRBD2 (7 bases). This CDR3 spans 16 amino acids. CDR1 is ENHRY, CDR2 SYGVKD, per germline. With 3 bases removed from V and 4 bases from J, the gap between germline ends came to 16 bases. The CDR3 DNA reads TGTGCCATCAGTGAAACGGGGGGCCCAACTTACAATGAGCAGTTCTTC. Residues: CAISETGGPTYNEQFF.

In its sample, this clonotype was seen once. The chain joins TRBV30 to TRBJ1-1; no clear D gene. CDR1 GTSNPN and CDR2 SVGIG come from the germline V gene (reference sequence). CDR3 length: 12 residues. Trimming pared 3 bases from V and 0 bases from J, leaving 5 bases between. DNA for the CDR3: TGTGCCTGGAGCTTTGTGAACACTGAAGCTTTCTTT. Encoded protein: CAWSFVNTEAFF.